This is a list of T cell receptor beta chains from one sample in a study of shared clonotypes between healthy human individuals. The method was immunoSEQ multiplex PCR; TCRdb's version includes in-frame clones alone and lacks a portion of them. Of a few million clones in the sample, approximately 95% were seen once. Sequencing was performed on naive CD4+ T cells sorted from blood. The receptors were gathered from a man between 18 and 35 years old in good health. Both conserved end residues are part of each CDR3. D genes are given only for firm matches. Rows give clone size only sometimes, using once, few, many, or a class for an expanded clone.

v_gene	j_gene	abundance	d_gene	CDR3aa	CDR3nt
TRBV28	TRBJ2-1	NA	NA	CAVWGGREYNEQFF	TGTGCCGTATGGGGGGGCAGAGAATACAATGAGCAGTTCTTC
TRBV18	TRBJ1-1	NA	NA	CASSPTSGPNTEAFF	TGTGCCAGCTCACCTACTTCCGGTCCGAACACTGAAGCTTTCTTT
TRBV14	TRBJ2-7	NA	NA	CASSLTGMMDLTYEQYF	TGTGCCAGCAGCCTGACGGGGATGATGGATTTGACCTACGAGCAGTACTTC
TRBV2	TRBJ2-3	NA	NA	CASSNTDTQYF	TGTGCCAGCAGCAACACAGATACGCAGTATTTT
TRBV5-1	TRBJ2-5	once	TRBD2	CASSLDAGGRGETQYF	TGCGCCAGCAGCTTGGACGCGGGGGGGCGAGGAGAGACCCAGTACTTC
TRBV21-1	TRBJ2-7	NA	NA	CASRQVRRYEQYF	TGTGCCAGCAGACAGGTTCGGCGATACGAGCAGTACTTC
TRBV7-9	TRBJ1-1	NA	NA	CASSTGTSYPPPLTEAFF	TGTGCCAGCAGCACCGGGACATCTTATCCTCCCCCGTTGACTGAAGCTTTCTTT
TRBV5-4	TRBJ2-1	NA	NA	CASSQDSPTYNEQFF	TGTGCCAGCAGTCAGGACAGCCCTACCTACAATGAGCAGTTCTTC
TRBV5-1	TRBJ1-2	NA	NA	CASSLGQVSSVANYGYTF	TGCGCCAGCAGCTTGGGCCAGGTTTCCTCGGTGGCTAACTATGGCTACACCTTC
TRBV6-5	TRBJ2-2	NA	NA	CASRHDDRNTGELFF	TGTGCCAGCAGACACGACGACAGGAACACCGGGGAGCTGTTTTTT
TRBV7-2	TRBJ1-2	NA	NA	CATTGINYGYTF	TGTGCCACTACAGGGATTAACTATGGCTACACCTTC
TRBV12-5	TRBJ2-7	NA	NA	CASAGDTYEQYF	TGTGCTAGTGCGGGGGACACCTACGAGCAGTACTTC
TRBV19	TRBJ1-5	NA	TRBD1	CASRMGQGIRQPQHF	TGTGCCAGTAGAATGGGACAGGGGATTAGACAGCCCCAGCATTTT
TRBV4-3	TRBJ2-2	NA	NA	CASSQEDSSGELFF	TGCGCCAGCAGCCAAGAAGACTCATCCGGGGAGCTGTTTTTT
TRBV5-1	TRBJ1-1	NA	NA	CASSPGYIGTSEAFF	TGCGCCAGCAGCCCGGGTTATATAGGTACATCGGAAGCTTTCTTT
TRBV25-1	TRBJ1-1	NA	TRBD1	CASRQDGGQLNTEAFF	TGTGCCAGCCGACAGGATGGGGGACAGCTGAACACTGAAGCTTTCTTT
TRBV29-1	TRBJ2-3	NA	NA	CSGKALSSTDTQYF	TGCAGCGGGAAGGCTCTCAGTAGCACAGATACGCAGTATTTT
TRBV5-1	TRBJ2-1	NA	NA	CASSLIETDYNEQFF	TGCGCCAGCAGCTTGATCGAGACAGATTACAATGAGCAGTTCTTC
TRBV6-5	TRBJ1-1	NA	NA	CASTGTDGNTEAFF	TGTGCCAGCACTGGAACTGACGGGAACACTGAAGCTTTCTTT
TRBV10-3	TRBJ2-7	NA	TRBD1	CAISAGTESYEQYF	TGTGCCATCAGTGCCGGGACAGAATCTTACGAGCAGTACTTC